This entry features one T cell receptor (beta chain) sequence. A multiplex PCR was run with 60 Vbeta primers and 13 Jbeta primers. The method was immunoSEQ multiplex PCR; TCRdb's version includes in-frame clones alone and lacks a portion of them. The sample has roughly 150,000 clones; around 63% are singletons. The CDR3 contains 18 residues. V was clipped by 6 bases and J by 0 bases; unmatched bases: 16. Germline V lookup: CDR1 SEHNR, CDR2 FQNEAQ (reference sequence). The records do not include a CMV serostatus for this donor. The source of the sample is a study of cytomegalovirus exposure and HLA in healthy donors. Study information: About 85 million unique TCRs from HLA-typed donors were held in an early release of data.

This TCR was sampled from a human donor in good health. The rearrangement links TRBV7-9 to TRBJ1-2, with TRBD1 matching over 7 bases. The sequencing sample was made of PBMCs. CDR3 sequence: CASSRDSQIRSANYGYTF. In nucleotides, the CDR3 is TGTGCCAGCAGTCGGGACAGCCAAATCCGTTCGGCTAACTATGGCTACACCTTC.